This TCR beta chain was profiled in a study of blood T cells in healthy people across ages. A second PCR of about 7 to 12 cycles used a sample-barcoded 5' primer and a J-beta primer mix. TCRdb reprocessed the 5' RACE reads via MiXCR and lists one record per CDR3 protein. Found here are about 1 million distinct CDR3 sequences, approximately 25% of them singletons; the top ten hold approximately 0.79%. Looked up from germline, CDR1 is LGHDT and CDR2 is YNNKEL (reference sequence). Deletions cut 3 bases from V and 13 bases from J, with 10 bases between. The CDR3 covers 11 residues. Findings and limits, study-wide: Measured against age, TCR beta diversity per million T cells decreased in a roughly linear manner. Underestimates were what the diversity estimates from one million T cells were considered to be.

This clonotype was recorded many times. Antigen unknown. Individuals who donated were healthy Caucasians from Russia aged about 6 to 90. This sample also belongs to another study, concerning T cells of mothers and their children. That work contributes: Some 2.7 million TCR beta reads per child versus over 8 million per mother.

V and J are TRBV3-1 and TRBJ2-1; D might be TRBD1 or TRBD2, each matching 5 bases. This receptor was taken from a girl aged 2 to 10 in good health. Specimen: blood. The CDR3 loop is CASSQGTEQFF. CDR3 nucleotide sequence: TGTGCCAGCAGCCAGGGGACGGAACAGTTCTTC.